This TCR beta chain was found in a study of blood T cell repertoires in COVID-19. Across the whole study: The United States, Italy and Spain supplied acute and convalescent COVID-19 samples. The cDNA or gDNA used as material had been derived from T cells, B-cell-depleted T cells, or PBMCs.

Germline trimming cut 3 bases from V and 6 bases from J; bases unmatched to any gene: 13. The CDR3 length is 17 residues. Germline CDR1 reads MNHEY; CDR2 reads SMNVEV (reference sequence). In the original processing: Reference gene primers were amplified, and this amplification served to estimate nucleated cell counts. Sequenced by immunoSEQ multiplex PCR; TCRdb stores in-frame clones only, minus some. That table supplies the V and J calls and clone size; D and trimming were determined from the DNA. The data hold 130,000 to 150,000 clones, with 75% to 90% observed a single time. This receptor was obtained from an older man who had recovered from COVID-19. What was sequenced was peripheral blood. The chain carries TRBV27 and TRBJ1-5; 8 nucleotides agree with TRBD1. The CDR3 region has the DNA TGTGCCAGCAGTTTCCTCGCGACAGGGGAGAGTGGTCAGCCCCAGCATTTT. This gives the protein CASSFLATGESGQPQHF.